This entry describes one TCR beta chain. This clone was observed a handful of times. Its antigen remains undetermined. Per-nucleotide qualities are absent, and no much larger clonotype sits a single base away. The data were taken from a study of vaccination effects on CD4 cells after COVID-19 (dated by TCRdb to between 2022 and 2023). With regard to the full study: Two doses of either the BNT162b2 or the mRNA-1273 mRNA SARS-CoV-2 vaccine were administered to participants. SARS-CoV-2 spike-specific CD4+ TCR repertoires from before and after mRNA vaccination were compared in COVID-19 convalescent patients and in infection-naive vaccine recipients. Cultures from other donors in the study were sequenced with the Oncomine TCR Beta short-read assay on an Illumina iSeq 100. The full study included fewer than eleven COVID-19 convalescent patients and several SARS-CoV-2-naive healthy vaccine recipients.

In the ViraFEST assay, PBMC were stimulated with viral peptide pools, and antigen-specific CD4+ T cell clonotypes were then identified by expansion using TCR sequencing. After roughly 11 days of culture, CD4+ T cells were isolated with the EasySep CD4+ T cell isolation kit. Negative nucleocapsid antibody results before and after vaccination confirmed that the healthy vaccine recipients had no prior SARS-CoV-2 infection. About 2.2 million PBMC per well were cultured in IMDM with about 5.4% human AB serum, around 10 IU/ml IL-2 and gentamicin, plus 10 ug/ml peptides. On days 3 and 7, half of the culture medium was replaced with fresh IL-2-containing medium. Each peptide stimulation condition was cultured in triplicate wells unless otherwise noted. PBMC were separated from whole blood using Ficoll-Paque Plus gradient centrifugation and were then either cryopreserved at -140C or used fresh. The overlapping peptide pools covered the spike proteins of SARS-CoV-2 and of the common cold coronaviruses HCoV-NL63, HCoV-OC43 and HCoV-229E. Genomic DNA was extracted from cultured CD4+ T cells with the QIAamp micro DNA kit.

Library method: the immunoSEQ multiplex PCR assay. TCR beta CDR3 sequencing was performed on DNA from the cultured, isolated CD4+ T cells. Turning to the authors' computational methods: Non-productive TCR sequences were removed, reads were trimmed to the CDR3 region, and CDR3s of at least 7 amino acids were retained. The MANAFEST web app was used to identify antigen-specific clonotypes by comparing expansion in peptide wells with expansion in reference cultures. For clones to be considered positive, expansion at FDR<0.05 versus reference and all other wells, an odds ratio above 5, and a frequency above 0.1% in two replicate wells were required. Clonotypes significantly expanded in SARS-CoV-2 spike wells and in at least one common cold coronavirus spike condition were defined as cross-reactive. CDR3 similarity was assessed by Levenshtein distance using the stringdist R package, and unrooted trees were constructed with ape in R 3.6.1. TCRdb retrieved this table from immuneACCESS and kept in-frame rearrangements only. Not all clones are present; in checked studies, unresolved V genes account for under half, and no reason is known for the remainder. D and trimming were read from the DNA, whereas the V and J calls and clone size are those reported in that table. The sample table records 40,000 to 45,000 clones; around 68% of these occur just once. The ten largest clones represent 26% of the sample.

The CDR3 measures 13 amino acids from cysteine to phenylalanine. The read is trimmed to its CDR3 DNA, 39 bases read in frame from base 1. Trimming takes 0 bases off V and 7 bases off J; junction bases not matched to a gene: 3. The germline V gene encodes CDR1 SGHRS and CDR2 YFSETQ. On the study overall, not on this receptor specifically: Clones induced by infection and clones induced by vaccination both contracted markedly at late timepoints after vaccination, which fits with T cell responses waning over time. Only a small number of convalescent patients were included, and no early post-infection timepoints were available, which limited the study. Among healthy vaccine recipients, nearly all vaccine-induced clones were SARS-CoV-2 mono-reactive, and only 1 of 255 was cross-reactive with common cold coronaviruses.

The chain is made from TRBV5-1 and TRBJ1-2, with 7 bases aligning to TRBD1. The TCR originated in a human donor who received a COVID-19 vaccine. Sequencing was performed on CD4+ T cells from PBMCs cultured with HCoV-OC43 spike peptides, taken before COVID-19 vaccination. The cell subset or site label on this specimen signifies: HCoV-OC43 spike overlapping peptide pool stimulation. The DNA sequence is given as TGCGCCAGCAGCTTGGACAGGGGAGGTGGCTACACCTTC. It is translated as CASSLDRGGGYTF.